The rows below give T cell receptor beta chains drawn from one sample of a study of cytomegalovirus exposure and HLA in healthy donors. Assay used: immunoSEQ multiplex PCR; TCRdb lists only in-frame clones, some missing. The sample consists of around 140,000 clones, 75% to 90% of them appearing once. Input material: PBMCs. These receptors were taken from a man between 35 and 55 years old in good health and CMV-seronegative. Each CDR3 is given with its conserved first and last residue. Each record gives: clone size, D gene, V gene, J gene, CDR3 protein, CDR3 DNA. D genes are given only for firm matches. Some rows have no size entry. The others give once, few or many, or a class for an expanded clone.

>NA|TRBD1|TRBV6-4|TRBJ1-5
CASSEGTDTQPQHF
TGTGCCAGCAGTGAAGGGACAGACACTCAGCCCCAGCATTTT
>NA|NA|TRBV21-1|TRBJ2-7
CASSKNLGQGVLSSYEQYF
TGTGCCAGCAGCAAGAATTTGGGACAGGGTGTACTGAGCTCCTACGAGCAGTACTTC
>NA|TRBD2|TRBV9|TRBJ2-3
CASSLSGGSTDTQYF
TGTGCCAGCAGCCTCAGCGGGGGGAGCACAGATACGCAGTATTTT
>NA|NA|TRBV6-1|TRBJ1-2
CASSEWESAYGYTF
TGTGCCAGCAGTGAGTGGGAGTCTGCCTATGGCTACACCTTC
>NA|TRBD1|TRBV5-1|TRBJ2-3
CASSPGTETDTQYF
TGCGCCAGCAGCCCCGGGACAGAGACAGATACGCAGTATTTT
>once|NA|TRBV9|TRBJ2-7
CASSVTTQGYEQYF
TGTGCCAGCAGCGTAACTACGCAGGGATACGAGCAGTACTTC
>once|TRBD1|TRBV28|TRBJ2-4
CASYAEATGENIQYF
TGTGCCAGCTATGCCGAGGCGACAGGGGAAAACATTCAGTACTTC
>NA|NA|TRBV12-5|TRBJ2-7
CATAGPGSRSYEQYF
TGTGCTACCGCCGGACCCGGGAGCCGCTCCTACGAGCAGTACTTC
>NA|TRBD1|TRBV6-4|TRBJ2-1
CASSEGQGGNEQFF
TGTGCCAGCAGTGAAGGACAGGGCGGCAATGAGCAGTTCTTC
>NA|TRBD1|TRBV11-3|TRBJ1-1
CASSTTGTGANTEAFF
TGTGCCAGCAGCACCACCGGGACAGGGGCGAACACTGAAGCTTTCTTT
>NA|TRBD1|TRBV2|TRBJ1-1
CASRGQGRGTEAFF
TGTGCCAGCAGAGGACAGGGTCGGGGTACTGAAGCTTTCTTT
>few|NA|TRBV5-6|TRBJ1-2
CASSSFGTAMYGYTF
TGTGCCAGCAGCTCGTTTGGTACAGCTATGTATGGCTACACCTTC
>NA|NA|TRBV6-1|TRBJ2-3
CASSERAGWSTDTQYF
TGTGCCAGCAGTGAAAGGGCGGGTTGGAGCACAGATACGCAGTATTTT
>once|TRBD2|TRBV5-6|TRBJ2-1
CASKLSGGAENEQFF
TGTGCCAGCAAGCTCAGCGGGGGGGCCGAGAATGAGCAGTTCTTC